Shown below are 30 T cell receptor beta chains from a single sample sequenced in a study of PD-L1 blockade in urothelial cancer. Sequencing was performed with immunoSEQ multiplex PCR; in TCRdb, only in-frame clones are kept and a portion is missing. Here the sample spans 17,000 or so clones, around 90% being singletons. The input for sequencing was PBMCs, taken around atezolizumab (anti-PD-L1) treatment. The receptors were sampled from a man over 45 with urothelial cancer.

In this sample, this clone turned up once. V usage is TRBV6-1 and J usage is TRBJ1-2; D possibly corresponds to TRBD1 (6 bases). The CDR3 spans 14 residues. Trimming stripped 6 bases from V and 0 bases from J, with 11 bases between. Germline CDR1 reads MNHNS; CDR2 reads SASEGT. The CDR3 sequence is CASSQGLPNYGYTF. The CDR3 region has the DNA TGTGCCAGCAGCCAGGGGCTGCCTAACTATGGCTACACCTTC.

V gene TRBV10-2 combines with J gene TRBJ2-5, with 8 bases identical to TRBD2. The trim removed 8 bases at V and 4 bases at J, leaving 15 bases unmatched. The CDR3 is 16 amino acids. CDR1 and CDR2 (germline): WSHSY, SAAADI. CDR3 nucleotide sequence: TGCGCCAGCCATGCAGCGGGAGCGGCCGGTGGAGAGACCCAGTACTTC. As protein: CASHAAGAAGGETQYF.

This clone has more than one count but fewer than ten. The chain recombines TRBV6-4 with TRBJ2-1; 12 bases match TRBD2. CDR1 and CDR2 from the germline V gene are MRHNA and SNTAGT. V lost 7 bases to trimming and J lost 4 bases; unmatched junction nucleotides: 8. There are 16 residues in the CDR3. The CDR3 coding sequence is TGTGCCAGCAAGAGAGACGGGACTAGCGGGTACAATGAGCAGTTCTTC. It encodes CASKRDGTSGYNEQFF.

CDR3 sequence (DNA): TGTGCCAGCCGCAAGGACAGGGGTGACAATCAGCCCCAGCATTTT. It encodes CASRKDRGDNQPQHF. J is TRBJ1-5 and V is TRBV2; 9 bases align to TRBD1. The trim removed 8 bases at V and 3 bases at J, leaving 8 bases unmatched. Germline V CDR1 and CDR2: SNHLY, FYNNEI. The CDR3 spans 15 residues.

This chain uses TRBV9 with TRBJ2-5, with 7 bases identical to TRBD1. V shed 3 bases and J 4 bases; nucleotides not matched to a gene: 6. Germline CDR1 and CDR2: SGDLS and YYNGEE. This CDR3 spans 14 amino acids. The DNA of the CDR3 is TGTGCCAGCAGCGCGAACAGGGGAAGAGAGACCCAGTACTTC. It yields the protein CASSANRGRETQYF.

This sequence joins TRBV12-5 and TRBJ2-7; TRBD1 agrees at 11 bases. CDR1 and CDR2 (germline): LGHNT, FRNRAP. The J segment lost 6 bases and the V segment lost 9 bases, leaving 7 bases of the junction unmatched. CDR3 length: 13 residues. The CDR3 protein is CASGGQGGVEQYF. The DNA of the CDR3 is TGTGCTAGCGGGGGACAGGGGGGGGTCGAGCAGTACTTC.

The CDR3 spells CASSLAAGEGETQYF. The CDR3 DNA reads as TGTGCCAGCAGCTTGGCCGCGGGAGAGGGAGAGACCCAGTACTTC. V gene TRBV5-4 combines with J gene TRBJ2-5, with 7 positions matching TRBD2. This CDR3 contains 15 residues. Per the germline V gene, CDR1 is SGHNT and CDR2 is YYREEE (reference sequence). J lost 4 bases, V lost 0 bases, and 6 bases had no gene match.

The chain uses TRBV27 and TRBJ2-3; 7 bases match TRBD2. V trimming: 5 bases; J trimming: 2 bases; junction bases outside the gene matches: 10. The CDR3 contains 16 residues. The germline CDR1 and CDR2 sequences are MNHEY and SMNVEV (reference sequence). CDR3 nucleotides: TGTGCCAGCAGTGTAAACTCGGGACTAAACACAGATACGCAGTATTTT. Translated: CASSVNSGLNTDTQYF.

The chain carries TRBV19 and TRBJ2-5, with D uncertain. The V end was cut by 3 bases, the J end by 6 bases, with 11 bases between. Germline V lookup: CDR1 LNHDA, CDR2 SQIVND (reference sequence). This CDR3 is 13 amino acids long. For the CDR3, the DNA is TGTGCCAGTAGTATTCAATCGACAAAGACCCAGTACTTC. Translated, it gives CASSIQSTKTQYF. Full variable domain (remainder filled in from reference TRBV19 and TRBJ2-5): DGGITQSPKYLFRKEGQNVTLSCEQNLNHDAMYWYRQDPGQGLRLIYYSQIVNDFQKGDIAEGYSVSREKKESFPLTVTSAQKNPTAFYLCASSIQSTKTQYFGPGTRLLVL.

This chain links TRBV5-1 with TRBJ2-2; 7 bases map to TRBD1. Germline assignment: CDR1 SGHRS and CDR2 YFSETQ. V lost 3 bases, J lost 6 bases, and 8 bases stayed unmatched. This CDR3 is 15 amino acids long. CDR3 coding DNA: TGCGCCAGCAGCTCACGACAGGGATTAGCCGGGGAGCTGTTTTTT. As protein: CASSSRQGLAGELFF.

This clone was counted only a few times. The chain couples TRBV6-5 to TRBJ2-7; a possible D gene is TRBD1 (5 bases). This CDR3 is 13 amino acids long. V lost 5 bases, J lost 3 bases, and 11 bases lay in between. Per germline, CDR1 MNHEY and CDR2 SVGAGI. CDR3 coding DNA: TGTGCCAGCAGTAGGGGCGGCCTCTACGAGCAGTACTTC. Protein product: CASSRGGLYEQYF.

The J gene is TRBJ2-5, the V gene TRBV29-1; 8 bases fit TRBD1. The J call is uncertain, as TRBJ2-7 better fits the DNA end. Germline CDR1 and CDR2: SQVTM and ANQGSEA. The CDR3 has 12 residues. As DNA, the CDR3 is TGCAGCGCGGGACAGGACACCTACGAGCAGTACTTC. It codes for CSAGQDTYEQYF.

This clone has a handful of counts. This chain connects TRBV7-2 to TRBJ1-2; a weak D match, TRBD1 (6 bases). Germline values: CDR1 SGHTA, CDR2 FQGNSA. This CDR3 comprises 12 residues. The ends were cut back, 4 bases at V and 11 bases at J, with 14 bases in the middle. For the CDR3, the DNA is TGTGCCAGCAGCTCCAGGGGTGTCAGATACACCTTC. Its protein is CASSSRGVRYTF.

The chain has TRBV7-8 and TRBJ2-1; D is perhaps TRBD1 (5 bases). Germline assignment: CDR1 SGHVS and CDR2 FQNEAQ. V was cut by 5 bases and J by 7 bases, with 12 bases left in between. The CDR3 covers 13 residues. CDR3 protein: CASSPRRTNEQFF. The CDR3 DNA follows: TGTGCCAGCAGCCCTCGACGGACAAATGAGCAGTTCTTC.

The V call is TRBV10-3, the J call TRBJ1-4; 9 positions agree with TRBD1. CDR3 length equals 15 residues. The germline gives CDR1 ENHRY, CDR2 SYGVKD. The V gene end was trimmed by 3 bases and the J gene end by 5 bases; junction bases not matched to a gene: 4. The CDR3 is CAISDVGTGNEKLFF. The DNA for the CDR3 is TGTGCCATCAGTGACGTCGGGACAGGGAATGAAAAACTGTTTTTT.

The CDR3 DNA is TGTGCCAGCAGCTCATCTAGCGGGGGTTACGAGCAGTACTTC. It specifies CASSSSSGGYEQYF. The chain couples TRBV7-9 to TRBJ2-7; 10 nucleotides align to TRBD2. The ends lost 4 bases at V and 4 bases at J; junction bases unmatched: 4. The V gene's germline CDR1 is SEHNR and CDR2 FQNEAQ (reference sequence). CDR3 size: 14 residues.

This chain uses TRBV9 with TRBJ2-5, with 11 nucleotides matching TRBD1. The germline V gene has CDR1 SGDLS and CDR2 YYNGEE. The CDR3 totals 18 residues. V shed 3 bases and J 2 bases; nucleotides not matched to a gene: 12. CDR3 protein: CASSASRDRGLLQETQYF. The CDR3 nucleotides read TGTGCCAGCAGCGCCTCCCGGGACAGGGGGTTATTACAAGAGACCCAGTACTTC.

V gene TRBV27 combines with J gene TRBJ1-2; D is unclear. The germline gives CDR1 MNHEY, CDR2 SMNVEV (reference sequence). V lost 4 bases and J lost 9, with 12 bases in between. The CDR3 contains 12 residues. The DNA of the CDR3 is TGTGCCAGCAGTTACGAGGGTATAAGCTACACCTTC. Translation gives CASSYEGISYTF.

To note about this clone: This same CDR3 is encoded by further DNA sequences in the sample. V is TRBV9 and J is TRBJ1-1; D uncertain. The CDR3 extends over 13 amino acids. Looked up from germline, CDR1 is SGDLS and CDR2 is YYNGEE. With 3 bases removed from V and 0 bases from J, the gap between germline ends came to 6 bases. Written as DNA, the CDR3 is TGTGCCAGCAGCGCCCAGATGAACACTGAAGCTTTCTTT. Amino acid sequence: CASSAQMNTEAFF. Full variable domain (outside the CDR3, taken from reference TRBV9 and TRBJ1-1): DSGVTQTPKHLITATGQRVTLRCSPRSGDLSVYWYQQSLDQGLQFLIQYYNGEERAKGNILERFSAQQFPDLHSELNLSSLELGDSALYFCASSAQMNTEAFFGQGTRLTVV.

This chain joins TRBV7-6 and TRBJ1-5; TRBD1 aligns across 7 bases. V shed 2 bases and J 3 bases; nucleotides not matched to a gene: 7. The CDR3 consists of 16 residues. Germline V gives CDR1 SGHVS, CDR2 FNYEAQ. CDR3 sequence: CASSLSAGGFNQPQHF. The CDR3 DNA reads TGTGCCAGCAGCTTATCAGCAGGGGGTTTCAATCAGCCCCAGCATTTT.

This clone appeared a single time. The chain employs TRBV27 and TRBJ1-5; 10 positions match TRBD1. There are 15 residues in the CDR3. Germline V gene sequence: CDR1 MNHEY, CDR2 SMNVEV (reference sequence). Unmatched junction bases numbered 8, after V lost 5 bases and J lost 7 bases. Here the CDR3 reads CASSLVGTGEQPQHF. CDR3 DNA sequence: TGTGCCAGCAGTCTAGTAGGGACAGGGGAACAGCCCCAGCATTTT.

This sequence joins TRBV28 and TRBJ2-2, with 8 bases aligning to TRBD1. The V gene's germline CDR1 is MDHEN and CDR2 SYDVKM. CDR3 length: 16 residues. V was clipped by 7 bases and J by 5 bases; unmatched bases: 12. In DNA, the CDR3 is TGTGCCAGCATTCTATCCACAGGGGGAAGGACCGGGGAGCTGTTTTTT. Protein: CASILSTGGRTGELFF.

This chain uses TRBV30 with TRBJ1-6; D uncertain. This CDR3 contains 15 residues. In germline, CDR1 is GTSNPN, CDR2 SVGIG (reference sequence). V lost 3 bases and J lost 6, with 15 bases in between. CDR3 loop: CAWRGGMGSNSPLHF. The CDR3 bases are TGTGCCTGGAGAGGAGGGATGGGGTCTAATTCACCCCTCCACTTT.

V usage is TRBV10-3 and J usage is TRBJ2-5; D unresolved. Trimming removed 4 bases at V and 0 bases at J, with 9 bases between. The CDR3 is made up of 14 amino acids. Germline CDR1 is ENHRY and CDR2 is SYGVKD. CDR3 protein: CAISVQAHQETQYF. The CDR3 region has the DNA TGTGCCATCAGTGTGCAGGCCCACCAAGAGACCCAGTACTTC.

The chain carries TRBV5-1 and TRBJ1-1, with D hard to call. Trimming pared 2 bases from V and 5 bases from J, leaving 10 bases between. CDR1 is SGHRS, CDR2 YFSETQ, per germline. This CDR3 region has 13 residues. The DNA of the CDR3 is TGCGCCAGCAGCTTTAATCCTGAGACTGAAGCTTTCTTT. Translating it yields CASSFNPETEAFF. Full variable domain (outside the CDR3, taken from reference TRBV5-1 and TRBJ1-1): KAGVTQTPRYLIKTRGQQVTLSCSPISGHRSVSWYQQTPGQGLQFLFEYFSETQRNKGNFPGRFSGRQFSNSRSEMNVSTLELGDSALYLCASSFNPETEAFFGQGTRLTVV.

The genes are TRBV5-1 and TRBJ1-5; 7 positions agree with TRBD1. The V gene's germline CDR1 is SGHRS and CDR2 YFSETQ. The CDR3 is 15 residues long. Unmatched junction bases numbered 7, after V lost 4 bases and J lost 3 bases. In DNA form, the CDR3 reads TGCGCCAGCAGCCCCGGGACAGAGATCAATCAGCCCCAGCATTTT. This sequence encodes CASSPGTEINQPQHF. Using reference TRBV5-1 and TRBJ1-5 for the parts outside the CDR3, the full variable domain is KAGVTQTPRYLIKTRGQQVTLSCSPISGHRSVSWYQQTPGQGLQFLFEYFSETQRNKGNFPGRFSGRQFSNSRSEMNVSTLELGDSALYLCASSPGTEINQPQHFGDGTRLSIL.

The chain combines TRBV19 with TRBJ2-2; 7 nucleotides agree with TRBD2. The germline gives CDR1 LNHDA, CDR2 SQIVND (reference sequence). V lost 3 bases to trimming and J lost 8 bases; unmatched junction nucleotides: 12. The CDR3 spans 16 residues. CDR3 nucleotides: TGTGCCAGTAGTATTGGGCGGGAGTATCTTCTGGGGGAGCTGTTTTTT. Translation: CASSIGREYLLGELFF. Full variable domain (outside the CDR3, taken from reference TRBV19 and TRBJ2-2): DGGITQSPKYLFRKEGQNVTLSCEQNLNHDAMYWYRQDPGQGLRLIYYSQIVNDFQKGDIAEGYSVSREKKESFPLTVTSAQKNPTAFYLCASSIGREYLLGELFFGEGSRLTVL.

The gene calls are TRBV2 and TRBJ2-5, with D maybe TRBD1 (6 bases). Looked up from germline, CDR1 is SNHLY and CDR2 is FYNNEI. Trimming took 10 bases from V and 3 from J, leaving 21 bases between them. This CDR3 is built from 15 residues. CDR3 nucleotides: TGTGCCACAGGGGAAGGGGATCTCGGTAAAGAGACCCAGTACTTC. As protein: CATGEGDLGKETQYF.

This sequence joins TRBV5-1 and TRBJ2-5; a possible D gene is TRBD2 (5 bases). This CDR3 region has 12 residues. Trimming removed 4 bases from V and 10 bases from J, with 14 bases in between. Per the germline V gene, CDR1 is SGHRS and CDR2 is YFSETQ. Here the CDR3 reads CASSIFPGIQYF. CDR3 in DNA: TGCGCCAGCAGCATCTTCCCGGGGATCCAGTACTTC.

The chain joins TRBV7-6 to TRBJ2-7, with a weak D call TRBD2 (5 bases). Between the trimmed V and J ends, which lost 1 base and 2 bases, there was a span of 12 bases. CDR1 SGHVS and CDR2 FNYEAQ come from the germline V gene. This CDR3 spans 15 amino acids. The CDR3, as DNA: TGTGCCAGCAGCTTAGACATGGGAGTACCCTACGAGCAGTACTTC. It specifies CASSLDMGVPYEQYF.